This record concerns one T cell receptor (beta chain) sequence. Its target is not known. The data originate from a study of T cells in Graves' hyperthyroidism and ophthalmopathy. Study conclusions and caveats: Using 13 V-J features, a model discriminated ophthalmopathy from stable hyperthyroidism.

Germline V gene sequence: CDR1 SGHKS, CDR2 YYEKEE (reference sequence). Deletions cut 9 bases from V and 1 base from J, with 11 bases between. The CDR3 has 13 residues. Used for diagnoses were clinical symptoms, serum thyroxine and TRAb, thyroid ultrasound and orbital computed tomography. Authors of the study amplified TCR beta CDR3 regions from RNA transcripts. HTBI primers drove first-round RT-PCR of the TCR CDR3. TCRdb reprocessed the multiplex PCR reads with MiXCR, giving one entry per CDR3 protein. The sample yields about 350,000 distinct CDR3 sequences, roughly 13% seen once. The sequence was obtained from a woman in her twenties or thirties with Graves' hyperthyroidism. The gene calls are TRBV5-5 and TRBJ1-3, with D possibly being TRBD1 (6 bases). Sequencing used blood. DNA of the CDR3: TGTGCCACCAAACAGGGATCTGGAAACACCATATATTTT. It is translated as CATKQGSGNTIYF. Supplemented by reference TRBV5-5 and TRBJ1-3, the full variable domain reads DAGVTQSPTHLIKTRGQQVTLRCSPISGHKSVSWYQQVLGQGPQFIFQYYEKEERGRGNFPDRFSARQFPNYSSELNVNALLLGDSALYLCATKQGSGNTIYFGEGSWLTVV.